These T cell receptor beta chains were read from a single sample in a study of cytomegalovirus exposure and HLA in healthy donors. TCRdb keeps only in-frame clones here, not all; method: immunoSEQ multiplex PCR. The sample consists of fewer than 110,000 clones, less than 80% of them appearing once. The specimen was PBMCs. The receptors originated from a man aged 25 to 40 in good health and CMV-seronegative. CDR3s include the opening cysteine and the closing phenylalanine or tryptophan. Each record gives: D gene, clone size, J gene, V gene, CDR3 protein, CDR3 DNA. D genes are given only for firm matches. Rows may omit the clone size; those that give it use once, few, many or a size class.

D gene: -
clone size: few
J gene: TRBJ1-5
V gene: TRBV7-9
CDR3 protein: CASSGSWDNNQPQHF
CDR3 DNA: TGTGCCAGCAGCGGATCCTGGGACAACAATCAGCCCCAGCATTTT

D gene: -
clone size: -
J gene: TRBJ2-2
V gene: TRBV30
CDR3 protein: CAWSYVNTGELFF
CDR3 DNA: TGTGCCTGGAGCTACGTGAACACCGGGGAGCTGTTTTTT

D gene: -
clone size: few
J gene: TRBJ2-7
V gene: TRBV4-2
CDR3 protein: CASSPGASGTYEQYF
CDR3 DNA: TGTGCCAGCAGCCCAGGGGCTAGCGGCACCTACGAGCAGTACTTC

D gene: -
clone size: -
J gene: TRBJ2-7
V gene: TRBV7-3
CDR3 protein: CASSLGGAGAYEQYF
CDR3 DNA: TGTGCCAGCAGCTTAGGGGGGGCAGGGGCCTACGAGCAGTACTTC

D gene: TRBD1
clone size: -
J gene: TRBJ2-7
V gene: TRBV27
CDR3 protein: CASSRDSSYEQYF
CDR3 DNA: TGTGCCAGCAGCAGGGACAGCTCCTACGAGCAGTACTTC

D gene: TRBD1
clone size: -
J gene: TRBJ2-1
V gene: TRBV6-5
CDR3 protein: CASSPGQGAGNEQFF
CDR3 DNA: TGTGCCAGCAGTCCGGGACAGGGGGCAGGTAATGAGCAGTTCTTC

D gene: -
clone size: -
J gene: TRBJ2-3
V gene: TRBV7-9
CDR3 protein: CASSLGSATADTQYF
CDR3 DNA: TGTGCCAGCAGCTTAGGGAGCGCGACGGCAGATACGCAGTATTTT

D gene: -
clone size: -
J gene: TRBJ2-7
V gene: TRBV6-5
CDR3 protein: CASSSRTGRAWEQYF
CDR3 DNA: TGTGCCAGCAGTTCCCGGACAGGGAGGGCGTGGGAGCAGTACTTC

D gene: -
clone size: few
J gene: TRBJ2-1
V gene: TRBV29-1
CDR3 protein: CSVVHVYGNEQFF
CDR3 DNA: TGCAGCGTCGTCCATGTCTACGGCAATGAGCAGTTCTTC

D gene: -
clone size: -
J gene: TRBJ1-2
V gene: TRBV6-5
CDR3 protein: CASRSRGLGYYGYTF
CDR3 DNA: TGTGCCAGCCGTTCCCGGGGACTGGGGTACTATGGCTACACCTTC

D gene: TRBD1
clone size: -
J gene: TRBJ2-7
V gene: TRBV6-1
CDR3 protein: CASSRLGQYEYEQYF
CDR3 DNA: TGTGCCAGCAGTAGACTGGGACAGTACGAATACGAGCAGTACTTC

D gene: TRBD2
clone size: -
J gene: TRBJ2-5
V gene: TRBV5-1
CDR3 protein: CASVGGGETQYF
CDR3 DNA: TGCGCCAGCGTCGGGGGGGGAGAGACCCAGTACTTC

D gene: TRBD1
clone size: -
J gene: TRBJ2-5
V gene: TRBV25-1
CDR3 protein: CASSEHPGQGSETQYF
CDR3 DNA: TGTGCCAGCAGTGAACACCCGGGACAGGGGTCGGAGACCCAGTACTTC

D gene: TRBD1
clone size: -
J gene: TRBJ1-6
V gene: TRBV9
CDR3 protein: CASSGTGPNSPLHF
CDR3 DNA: TGTGCCAGCAGCGGGACAGGACCTAATTCACCCCTCCACTTT

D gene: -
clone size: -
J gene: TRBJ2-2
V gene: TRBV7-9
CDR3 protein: CASSQTANTGELFF
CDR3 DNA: TGTGCCAGCAGCCAGACAGCGAACACCGGGGAGCTGTTTTTT

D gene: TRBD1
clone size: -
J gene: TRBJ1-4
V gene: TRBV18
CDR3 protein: CASSPGGQGNSEKLFF
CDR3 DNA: TGTGCCAGCTCACCAGGTGGACAGGGGAACAGTGAAAAACTGTTTTTT

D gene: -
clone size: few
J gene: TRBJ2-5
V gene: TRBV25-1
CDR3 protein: CASSAPGFELEYF
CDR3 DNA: TGTGCCAGCAGTGCCCCGGGATTCGAGTTAGAGTACTTC

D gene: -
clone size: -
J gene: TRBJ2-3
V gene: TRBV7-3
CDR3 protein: CASSFGRRDTQYF
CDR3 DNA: TGTGCCAGCAGCTTCGGGAGAAGAGATACGCAGTATTTT

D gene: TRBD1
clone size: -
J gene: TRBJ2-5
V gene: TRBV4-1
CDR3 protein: CASSRNFVTGVGGETQYF
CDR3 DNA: TGCGCCAGCAGCCGGAACTTTGTGACAGGGGTTGGCGGGGAGACCCAGTACTTC

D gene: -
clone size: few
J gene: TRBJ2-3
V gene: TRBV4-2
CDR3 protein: CASSQDLSGLYSQYF
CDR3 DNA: TGTGCCAGCAGCCAAGATCTTAGCGGCTTGTACTCGCAGTATTTT

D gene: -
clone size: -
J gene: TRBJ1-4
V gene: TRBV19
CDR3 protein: CASSIGGTQNEKLFF
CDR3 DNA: TGTGCCAGTAGTATAGGAGGGACACAGAATGAAAAACTGTTTTTT

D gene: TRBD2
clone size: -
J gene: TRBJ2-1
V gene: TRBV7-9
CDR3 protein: CASSVGTSTYNEQFF
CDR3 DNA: TGTGCCAGCAGCGTCGGGACTAGCACCTACAATGAGCAGTTCTTC

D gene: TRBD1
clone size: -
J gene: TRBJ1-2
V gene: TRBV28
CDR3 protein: CASSKPGQGNYGYTF
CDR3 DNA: TGTGCCAGCAGTAAACCGGGACAGGGGAACTATGGCTACACCTTC

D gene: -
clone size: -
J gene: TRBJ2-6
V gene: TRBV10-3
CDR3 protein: CAIKRTGLGGNSGANVLTF
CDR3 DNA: TGTGCCATCAAGAGAACAGGACTCGGGGGAAACTCTGGGGCCAACGTCCTGACTTTC

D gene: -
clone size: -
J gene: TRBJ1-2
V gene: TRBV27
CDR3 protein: CASSPSSQGAYGYTF
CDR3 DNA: TGTGCCAGCAGTCCCTCGTCGCAGGGTGCCTATGGCTACACCTTC

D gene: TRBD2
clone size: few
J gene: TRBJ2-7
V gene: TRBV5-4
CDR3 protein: CASSSPRELAGESEF
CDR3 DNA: TGTGCCAGCAGCTCCCCCCGGGAGCTAGCGGGAGAGAGTGAGTTC

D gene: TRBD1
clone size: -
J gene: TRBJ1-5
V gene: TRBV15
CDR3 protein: CATSARTGRWVYAGNQPQHF
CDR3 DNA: TGTGCCACCAGCGCGAGGACAGGTCGATGGGTTTATGCGGGCAATCAGCCCCAGCATTTT

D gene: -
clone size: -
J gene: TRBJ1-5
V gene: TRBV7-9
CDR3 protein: CASSTGYQPQHF
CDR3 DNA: TGTGCCAGCAGCACAGGGTATCAGCCCCAGCATTTT

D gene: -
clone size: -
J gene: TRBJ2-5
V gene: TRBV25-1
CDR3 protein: CASSELGSGQETQYF
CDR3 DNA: TGTGCCAGCAGTGAATTGGGCTCAGGGCAAGAGACCCAGTACTTC

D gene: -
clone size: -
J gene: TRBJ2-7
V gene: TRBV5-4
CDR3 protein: CASSLGGASSYEQYF
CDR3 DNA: TGTGCCAGCAGCTTGGGCGGGGCGAGCTCCTACGAGCAGTACTTC

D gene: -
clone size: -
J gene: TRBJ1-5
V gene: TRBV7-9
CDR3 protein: CASSLGGGNQPQHF
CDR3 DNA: TGTGCCAGCAGCTTAGGGGGAGGCAATCAGCCCCAGCATTTT

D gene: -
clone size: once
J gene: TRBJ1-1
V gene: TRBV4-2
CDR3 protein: CASNLEGGRDTEAFF
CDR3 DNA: TGTGCCAGCAACCTCGAGGGAGGCCGGGACACTGAAGCTTTCTTT

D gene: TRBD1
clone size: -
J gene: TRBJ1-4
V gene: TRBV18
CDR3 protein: CASSPGTGYEKLFF
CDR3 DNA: TGTGCCAGCTCACCAGGGACAGGGTACGAAAAACTGTTTTTT

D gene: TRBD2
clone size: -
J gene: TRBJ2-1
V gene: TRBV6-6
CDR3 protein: CASRPTGTSGMNEQFF
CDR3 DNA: TGTGCCAGCAGACCAACAGGGACTAGCGGGATGAATGAGCAGTTCTTC

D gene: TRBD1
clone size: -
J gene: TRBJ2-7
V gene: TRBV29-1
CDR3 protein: CSVWDSSSYEQYF
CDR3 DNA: TGCAGCGTTTGGGACAGTAGCTCCTACGAGCAGTACTTC

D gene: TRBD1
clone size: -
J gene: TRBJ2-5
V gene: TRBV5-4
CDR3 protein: CASSLQGAGETQYF
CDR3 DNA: TGTGCCAGCAGTCTACAGGGGGCAGGGGAGACCCAGTACTTC